These T cell receptor beta chains were read from a single sample in a study of cytomegalovirus exposure and HLA in healthy donors. Method: immunoSEQ multiplex PCR; TCRdb's copy keeps in-frame clones and lacks some. The sample has about 120,000 clones; over 8.5% are singletons. The sample taken for sequencing was PBMCs. The receptors derive from a woman aged 35 to 49 in good health and CMV-seropositive. Both conserved end residues are part of each CDR3. Fields, in order: V gene, clone size, D gene, CDR3 length, J gene, CDR3 DNA, CDR3 protein. The D gene is left open where the match is weak. Only part of the rows carry a size: once, few, many, or a class if the clone is expanded.

>TRBV5-4|.|TRBD2|15|TRBJ2-7
TGTGCCAGCAGCTCAAGGACTAGCGGGGGGTACGAGCAGTACTTC
CASSSRTSGGYEQYF
>TRBV25-1|.|TRBD1|12|TRBJ1-1
TGTGCCAGCCGGGACAGGGACACTGAAGCTTTCTTT
CASRDRDTEAFF
>TRBV9|few|.|15|TRBJ2-5
TGTGCCAGCAGCGTAGTGGGGGCGACCCAAGAGACCCAGTACTTC
CASSVVGATQETQYF
>TRBV18|.|.|15|TRBJ1-1
TGTGCCAGCTCACCAAGTACGGGGAGGAACACTGAGGCTTTCTTT
CASSPSTGRNTEAFF
>TRBV7-8|few|TRBD1|15|TRBJ1-1
TGTGCCAGCAGCTTAGGAGGGGGCCGAAGCACTGAAGCTTTCTTT
CASSLGGGRSTEAFF
>TRBV27|few|.|14|TRBJ1-1
TGTGCCAGCACCAAATCTGGCCTCGGGACTGAAGCTTTCTTT
CASTKSGLGTEAFF
>TRBV13|few|.|15|TRBJ2-1
TGTGCCAGCGCCCCTGAGGCGGACAGCGGTAATGAGCAGTTCTTC
CASAPEADSGNEQFF
>TRBV10-3|.|.|16|TRBJ2-5
TGTGCCATCAGCGGAGGGGTACCTTCAGGAGGGGAGACCCAGTACTTC
CAISGGVPSGGETQYF
>TRBV28|few|TRBD2|13|TRBJ2-1
TGTGCCGGCGGGCGGGGGGGCCCCAATGAGCAGTTCTTC
CAGGRGGPNEQFF
>TRBV15|few|.|14|TRBJ1-1
TGTGCCACTGGGGCCGGGGGGCTGAACACTGAAGCTTTCTTT
CATGAGGLNTEAFF
>TRBV6-4|few|.|14|TRBJ1-1
TGTGCCAGCAGTCCCGGGGGAGTCAACACTGAAGCTTTCTTT
CASSPGGVNTEAFF
>TRBV7-2|few|.|16|TRBJ1-3
TGTGCCAGCAGCTCCCGGGAGGCCCTCTCTGGAAACACCATATATTTT
CASSSREALSGNTIYF
>TRBV18|.|TRBD1|17|TRBJ2-3
TGTGCCAGCTCCCCCACGCCGGGACAGGGTAATTCAGATACGCAGTATTTT
CASSPTPGQGNSDTQYF
>TRBV18|few|TRBD1|15|TRBJ2-1
TGTGCCAGCTCACCCGGGACAGGGGGCTTCAATGAGCAGTTCTTC
CASSPGTGGFNEQFF
>TRBV27|few|.|14|TRBJ2-2
TGTGCCAGCAGTTTGGTGCTAGCAGGCGGGGAGCTGTTTTTT
CASSLVLAGGELFF
>TRBV25-1|.|TRBD2|15|TRBJ2-7
TGTGCCAGCAGTGAGCTAGCGGGGGGGCAGTACGAGCAGTACTTC
CASSELAGGQYEQYF
>TRBV5-1|.|.|15|TRBJ2-1
TGCGCCAGCAGCTATGGGGGGAGTCAGTACAATGAGCAGTTCTTC
CASSYGGSQYNEQFF
>TRBV28|.|.|15|TRBJ1-5
TGTGCCAGCAGTCCCCGCCGGGGGATCTACCAGCCCCAGCATTTT
CASSPRRGIYQPQHF
>TRBV5-1|few|TRBD1|15|TRBJ2-2
TGCGCCAGCAGCCGGGACAGGGCTGACACCGGGGAGCTGTTTTTT
CASSRDRADTGELFF
>TRBV18|.|TRBD1|15|TRBJ1-5
TGTGCCAGCTCACCTGCGACAGGGGGGAATCAGCCCCAGCATTTT
CASSPATGGNQPQHF
>TRBV18|few|.|19|TRBJ1-4
TGTGCCAGCTCACCACGAGGAACCGACTCGAAAACAACTAATGAAAAACTGTTTTTT
CASSPRGTDSKTTNEKLFF
>TRBV27|few|.|12|TRBJ2-7
TGTGCCAGCAGACAGGGTTACTACGAGCAGTACTTC
CASRQGYYEQYF
>TRBV27|.|TRBD2|16|TRBJ2-5
TGTGCCAGCAGTCCGCGGGCGGGGGGGCGAGCAGAGACCCAGTACTTC
CASSPRAGGRAETQYF
>TRBV4-1|.|.|14|TRBJ1-2
TGCGCCAGCAGCCAAGAATTTGCGAACTATGGCTACACCTTC
CASSQEFANYGYTF
>TRBV7-8|few|.|19|TRBJ1-5
TGTGCCAGCAGCTTAGTTGTCAGGGAGGCGTTGCGTAGCAATCAGCCCCAGCATTTT
CASSLVVREALRSNQPQHF
>TRBV2|few|TRBD1|12|TRBJ1-1
TGTGCCAGCAGGAGGACAGGGGGCGAAGCTTTCTTT
CASRRTGGEAFF